This TCR beta chain was profiled in a study of shared clonotypes between healthy human individuals. Method: immunoSEQ multiplex PCR; TCRdb's copy keeps in-frame clones and lacks some. The data hold over 800,000 clones, with almost 95% observed a single time. The CDR3 runs 14 residues. The V and J ends lost 4 bases and 5 bases respectively, with 12 bases between them. Looked up from germline, CDR1 is SGHTA and CDR2 is FQGTGA. CD45RO-negative cells were positively selected for CCR7, leaving out terminally differentiated effector memory CD45RA+ cells. The chain has TRBV7-3 and TRBJ2-1; D is uncertain. This sequence was found in a man under 40 in good health. Sequencing was done on a sample of naive CD8+ T cells sorted from blood. CDR3 residues: CASSSTFSDNEQFF. CDR3 coding DNA: TGTGCCAGCAGCTCCACATTTTCCGACAATGAGCAGTTCTTC.